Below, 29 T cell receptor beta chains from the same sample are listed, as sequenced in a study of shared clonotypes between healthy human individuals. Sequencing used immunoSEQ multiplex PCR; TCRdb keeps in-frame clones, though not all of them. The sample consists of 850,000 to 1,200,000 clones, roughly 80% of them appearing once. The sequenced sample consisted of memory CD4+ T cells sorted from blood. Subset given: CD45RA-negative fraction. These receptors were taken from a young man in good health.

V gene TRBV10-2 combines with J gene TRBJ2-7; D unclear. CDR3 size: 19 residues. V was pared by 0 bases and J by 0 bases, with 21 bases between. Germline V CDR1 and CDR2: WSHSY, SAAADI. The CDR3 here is CASSESTSLTYLSSYEQYF. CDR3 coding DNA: TGCGCCAGCAGTGAGTCGACGAGTCTGACTTACCTGAGCTCCTACGAGCAGTACTTC.

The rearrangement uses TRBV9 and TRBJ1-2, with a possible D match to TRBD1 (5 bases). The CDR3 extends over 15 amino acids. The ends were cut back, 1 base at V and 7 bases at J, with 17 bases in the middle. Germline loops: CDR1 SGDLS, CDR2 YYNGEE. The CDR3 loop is CASSVRAGRFVGYTF. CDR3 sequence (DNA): TGTGCCAGCAGCGTAAGAGCAGGGCGATTCGTTGGCTACACCTTC.

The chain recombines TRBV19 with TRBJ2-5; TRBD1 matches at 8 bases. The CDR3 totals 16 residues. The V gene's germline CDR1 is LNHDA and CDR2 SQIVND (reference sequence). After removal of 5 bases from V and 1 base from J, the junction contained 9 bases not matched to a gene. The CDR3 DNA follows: TGTGCCAGTAGTCCCGGGCGGGACAGGACCCAAGAGACCCAGTACTTC. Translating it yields CASSPGRDRTQETQYF.

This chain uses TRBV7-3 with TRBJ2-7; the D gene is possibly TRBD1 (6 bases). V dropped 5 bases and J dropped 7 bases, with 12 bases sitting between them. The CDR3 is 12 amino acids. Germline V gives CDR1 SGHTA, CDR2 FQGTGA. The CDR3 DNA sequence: TGTGCCAGCAGCCCACAGGGCCAGGAGCAGTACTTC. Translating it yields CASSPQGQEQYF. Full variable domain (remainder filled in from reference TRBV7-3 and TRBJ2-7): GAGVSQTPSNKVTEKGKYVELRCDPISGHTALYWYRQSLGQGPEFLIYFQGTGAADDSGLPNDRFFAVRPEGSVSTLKIQRTERGDSAVYLCASSPQGQEQYFGPGTRLTVT.

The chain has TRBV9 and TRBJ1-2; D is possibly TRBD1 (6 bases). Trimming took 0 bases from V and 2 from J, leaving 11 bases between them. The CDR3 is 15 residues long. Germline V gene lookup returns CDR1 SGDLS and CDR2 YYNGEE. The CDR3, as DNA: TGTGCCAGCAGCGTAGAGGGGGGCTTAAACTATGGCTACACCTTC. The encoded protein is CASSVEGGLNYGYTF. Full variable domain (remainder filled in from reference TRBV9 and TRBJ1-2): DSGVTQTPKHLITATGQRVTLRCSPRSGDLSVYWYQQSLDQGLQFLIQYYNGEERAKGNILERFSAQQFPDLHSELNLSSLELGDSALYFCASSVEGGLNYGYTFGSGTRLTVV.

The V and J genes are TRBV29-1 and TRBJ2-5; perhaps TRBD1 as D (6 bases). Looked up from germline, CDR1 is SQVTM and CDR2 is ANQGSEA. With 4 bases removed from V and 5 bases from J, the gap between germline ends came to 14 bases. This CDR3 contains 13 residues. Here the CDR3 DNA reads TGCAGCGTTGTTCGGGCAGGGGCGGAGACCCAGTACTTC. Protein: CSVVRAGAETQYF.

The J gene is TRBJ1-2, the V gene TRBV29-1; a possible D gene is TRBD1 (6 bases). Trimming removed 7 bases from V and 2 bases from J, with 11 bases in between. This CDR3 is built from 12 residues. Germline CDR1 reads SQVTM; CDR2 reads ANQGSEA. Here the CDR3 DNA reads TGCAGCGCTAAAGGGGGGAACTATGGCTACACCTTC. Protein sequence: CSAKGGNYGYTF.

The CDR3 region is CASSFHPGENYGYTF. DNA of the CDR3: TGTGCCAGCAGTTTCCATCCAGGGGAAAACTATGGCTACACCTTC. The chain employs TRBV28 and TRBJ1-2, with D possibly being TRBD1 (6 bases). Germline lookup yields CDR1 MDHEN and CDR2 SYDVKM. The CDR3 spans 15 residues. The ends were cut back, 3 bases at V and 2 bases at J, with 13 bases in the middle.

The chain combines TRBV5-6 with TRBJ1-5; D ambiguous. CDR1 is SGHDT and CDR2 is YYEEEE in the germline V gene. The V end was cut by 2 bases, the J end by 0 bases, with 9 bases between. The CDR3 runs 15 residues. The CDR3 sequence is CASSFRERSNQPQHF. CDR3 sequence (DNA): TGTGCCAGCAGCTTTAGAGAGCGTAGCAATCAGCCCCAGCATTTT.

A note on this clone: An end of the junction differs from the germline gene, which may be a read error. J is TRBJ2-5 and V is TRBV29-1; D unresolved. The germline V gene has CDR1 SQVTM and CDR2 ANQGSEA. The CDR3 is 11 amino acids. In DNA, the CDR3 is TGCAGCGTTGAAGATGGCGGAGCCTCCAACTTC. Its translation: CSVEDGGASNF.

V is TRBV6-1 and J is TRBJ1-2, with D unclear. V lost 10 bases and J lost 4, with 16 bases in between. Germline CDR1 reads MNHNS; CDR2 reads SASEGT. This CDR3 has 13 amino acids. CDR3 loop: CATRSRLPYGYTF. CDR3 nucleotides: TGTGCCACTCGGTCCAGACTCCCCTATGGCTACACCTTC.

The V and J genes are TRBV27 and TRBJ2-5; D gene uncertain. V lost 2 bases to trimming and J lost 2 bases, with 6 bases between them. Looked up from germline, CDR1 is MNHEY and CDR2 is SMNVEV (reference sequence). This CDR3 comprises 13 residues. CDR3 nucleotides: TGTGCCAGCAGTTTAGGTAATCAAGAGACCCAGTACTTC. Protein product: CASSLGNQETQYF.

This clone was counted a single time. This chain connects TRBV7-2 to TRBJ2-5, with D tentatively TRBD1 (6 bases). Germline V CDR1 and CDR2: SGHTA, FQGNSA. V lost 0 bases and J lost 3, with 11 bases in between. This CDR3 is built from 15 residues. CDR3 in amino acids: CASSLAPGQKETQYF. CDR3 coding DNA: TGTGCCAGCAGCTTAGCGCCGGGACAAAAAGAGACCCAGTACTTC.

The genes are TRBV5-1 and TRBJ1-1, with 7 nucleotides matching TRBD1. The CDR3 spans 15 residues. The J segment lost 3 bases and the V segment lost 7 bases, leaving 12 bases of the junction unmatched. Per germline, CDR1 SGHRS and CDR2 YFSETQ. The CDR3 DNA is TGCGCCAGCCGGACTCGCCCCGGGACAGACACTGAAGCTTTCTTT. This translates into CASRTRPGTDTEAFF.

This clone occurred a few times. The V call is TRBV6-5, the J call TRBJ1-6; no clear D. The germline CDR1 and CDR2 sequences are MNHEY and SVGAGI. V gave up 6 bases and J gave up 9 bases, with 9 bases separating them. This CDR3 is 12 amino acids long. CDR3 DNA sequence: TGTGCCAGCAGGGCACGGATTTCACCCCTCCACTTT. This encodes CASRARISPLHF.

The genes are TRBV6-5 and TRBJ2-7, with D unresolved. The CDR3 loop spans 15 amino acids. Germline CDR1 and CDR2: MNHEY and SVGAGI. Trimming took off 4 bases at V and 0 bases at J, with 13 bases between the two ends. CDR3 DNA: TGTGCCAGCAGTTTCGGGTCATCGCTCTCCTACGAGCAGTACTTC. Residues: CASSFGSSLSYEQYF.

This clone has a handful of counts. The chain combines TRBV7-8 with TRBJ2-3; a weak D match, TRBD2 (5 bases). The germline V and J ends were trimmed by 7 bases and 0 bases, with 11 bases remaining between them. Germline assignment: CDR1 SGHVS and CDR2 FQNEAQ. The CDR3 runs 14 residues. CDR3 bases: TGTGCCAGCACCCGGGAAACGAGCACAGATACGCAGTATTTT. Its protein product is CASTRETSTDTQYF.

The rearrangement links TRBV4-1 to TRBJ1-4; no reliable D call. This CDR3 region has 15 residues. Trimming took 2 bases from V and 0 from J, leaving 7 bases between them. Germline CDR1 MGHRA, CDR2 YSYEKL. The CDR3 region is CASSQLGATNEKLFF. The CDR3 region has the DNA TGCGCCAGCAGCCAATTAGGTGCAACTAATGAAAAACTGTTTTTT.

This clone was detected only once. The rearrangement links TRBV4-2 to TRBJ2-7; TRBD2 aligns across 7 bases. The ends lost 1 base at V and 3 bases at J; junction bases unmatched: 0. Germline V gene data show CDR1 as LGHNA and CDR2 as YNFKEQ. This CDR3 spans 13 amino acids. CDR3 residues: CASSQASGYEQYF. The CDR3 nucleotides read TGTGCCAGCAGCCAAGCTAGCGGCTACGAGCAGTACTTC.

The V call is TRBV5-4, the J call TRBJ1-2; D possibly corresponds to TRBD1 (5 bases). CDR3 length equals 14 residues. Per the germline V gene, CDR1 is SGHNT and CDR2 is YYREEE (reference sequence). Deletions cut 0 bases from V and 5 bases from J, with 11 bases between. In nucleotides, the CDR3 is TGTGCCAGCAGCTTGGGCAGGGAAAATTATGGCTACACCTTC. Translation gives CASSLGRENYGYTF.

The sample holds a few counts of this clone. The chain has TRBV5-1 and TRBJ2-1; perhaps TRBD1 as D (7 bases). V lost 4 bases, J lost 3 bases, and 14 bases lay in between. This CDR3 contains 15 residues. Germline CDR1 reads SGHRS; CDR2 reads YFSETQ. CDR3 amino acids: CASSRQGGGYNEQFF. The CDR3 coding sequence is TGCGCCAGCAGCCGGCAGGGGGGTGGCTACAATGAGCAGTTCTTC.

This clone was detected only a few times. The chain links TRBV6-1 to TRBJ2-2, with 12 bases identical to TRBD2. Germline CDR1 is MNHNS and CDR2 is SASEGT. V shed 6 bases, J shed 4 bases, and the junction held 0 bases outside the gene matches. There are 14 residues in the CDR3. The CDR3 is CASRGLAGTGELFF. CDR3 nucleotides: TGTGCCAGCAGGGGACTAGCGGGCACCGGGGAGCTGTTTTTT.

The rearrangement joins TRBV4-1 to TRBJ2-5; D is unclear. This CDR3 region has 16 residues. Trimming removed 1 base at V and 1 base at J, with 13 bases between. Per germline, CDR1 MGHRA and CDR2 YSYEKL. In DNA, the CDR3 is TGCGCCAGCAGCCAAGTTAACATGGGGTTCCAAGAGACCCAGTACTTC. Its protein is CASSQVNMGFQETQYF.

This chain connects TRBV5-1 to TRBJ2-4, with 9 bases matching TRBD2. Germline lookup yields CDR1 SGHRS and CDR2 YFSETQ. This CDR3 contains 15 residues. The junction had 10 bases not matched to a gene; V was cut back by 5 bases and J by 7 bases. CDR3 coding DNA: TGCGCCAGCAGTTCTATAGCGGGGGCGTATAACATTCAGTACTTC. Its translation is CASSSIAGAYNIQYF.

This CDR3 is CASSTHTYGYTF. The CDR3 nucleotides are TGTGCCAGCAGCACACACACCTATGGCTACACCTTC. This rearrangement joins TRBV5-5 to TRBJ1-2; D uncertain. The CDR3 is 12 amino acids. The V end lost 4 bases, the J end lost 4 bases, and 8 bases lay between the germline ends. The germline gives CDR1 SGHKS, CDR2 YYEKEE (reference sequence).

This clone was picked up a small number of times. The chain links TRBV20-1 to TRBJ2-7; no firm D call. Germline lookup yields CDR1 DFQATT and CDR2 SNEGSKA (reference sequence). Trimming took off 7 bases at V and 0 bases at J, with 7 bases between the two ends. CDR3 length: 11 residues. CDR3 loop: CSVKGSYEQYF. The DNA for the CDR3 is TGCAGTGTGAAAGGCTCCTACGAGCAGTACTTC.

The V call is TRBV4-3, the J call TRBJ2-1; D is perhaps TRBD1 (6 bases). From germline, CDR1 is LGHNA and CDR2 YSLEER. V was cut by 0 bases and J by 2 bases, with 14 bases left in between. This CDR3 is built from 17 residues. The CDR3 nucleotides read TGCGCCAGCAGCCAAGATTACAGGGATTGGACCTACAATGAGCAGTTCTTC. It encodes CASSQDYRDWTYNEQFF.

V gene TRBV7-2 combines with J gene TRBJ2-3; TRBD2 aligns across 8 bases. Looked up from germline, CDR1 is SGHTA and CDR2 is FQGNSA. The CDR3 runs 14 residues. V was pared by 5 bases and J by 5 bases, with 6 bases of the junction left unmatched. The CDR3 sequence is CASSPGLGVDTQYF. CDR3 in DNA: TGTGCCAGCAGCCCGGGACTAGGTGTAGATACGCAGTATTTT.

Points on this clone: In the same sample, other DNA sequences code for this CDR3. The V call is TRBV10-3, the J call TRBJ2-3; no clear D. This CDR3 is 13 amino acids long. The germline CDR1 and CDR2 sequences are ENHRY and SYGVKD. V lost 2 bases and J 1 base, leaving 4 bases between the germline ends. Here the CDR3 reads CAISERGTDTQYF. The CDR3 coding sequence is TGTGCCATCAGTGAGAGGGGCACAGATACGCAGTATTTT.